One sample yielded the 21 T cell receptor beta chains listed below, sequenced in a study of cytomegalovirus exposure and HLA in healthy donors (dated by TCRdb to the late 2010s). Library generation was performed with the immunoSEQ multiplex PCR assay. The multiplex PCR relied on a mix of 60 forward primers for TCR Vbeta segments and 13 reverse primers for TCR Jbeta segments. What TCRdb holds here is the immuneACCESS table cut down to in-frame rearrangements. Part of the clones is not present; checked against another copy, under half of the missing clones reflect an unresolved V gene, and the others are unexplained. This sample gives fewer than 250,000 clones in total; under 85% of them show up just once. The biggest ten clones account for 10% to 13% of the sample. The specimen sequenced was PBMCs. Receptors were obtained from a woman in her forties or fifties in good health and CMV-seropositive.

The chain has TRBV7-2 and TRBJ1-5; unclear D gene. The germline V gene has CDR1 SGHTA and CDR2 FQGNSA. Trimming removed 1 base from V and 4 bases from J, with 5 bases in between. The CDR3 totals 13 residues. The CDR3 region is CASSLDKNQPQHF. CDR3 nucleotide sequence: TGTGCCAGCAGCTTAGACAAGAATCAGCCCCAGCATTTT.

This clone occurred a few times. The J gene is TRBJ2-3, the V gene TRBV6-4, with 8 bases fitting TRBD2. Germline V gene sequence: CDR1 MRHNA, CDR2 SNTAGT. Unmatched junction bases numbered 5, after V lost 3 bases and J lost 6 bases. The CDR3 consists of 14 residues. The CDR3 region is CASSERGGQDTQYF. DNA for the CDR3: TGTGCCAGCAGTGAACGGGGGGGCCAGGATACGCAGTATTTT.

The chain employs TRBV7-3 and TRBJ2-7; TRBD1 is a possible D gene (5 bases). The germline V gene has CDR1 SGHTA and CDR2 FQGTGA. This CDR3 region has 13 residues. Trimming stripped 3 bases from V and 6 bases from J, with 12 bases between. The CDR3 sequence: CASSLGLGAEQYF. In DNA form, the CDR3 reads TGTGCCAGCAGCTTGGGGCTAGGCGCCGAGCAGTACTTC.

The J gene is TRBJ2-1, the V gene TRBV5-8, with D unresolved. This CDR3 comprises 14 residues. The V end lost 7 bases, the J end lost 7 bases, and 18 bases lay between the germline ends. Germline loops: CDR1 SGHTS, CDR2 YDEGEE. The CDR3 DNA is TGTGCCAGCCCTGACACATCAGAAGGTAATGAGCAGTTCTTC. Translating gives CASPDTSEGNEQFF.

The chain joins TRBV9 to TRBJ1-1; no definite D call. Germline lookup yields CDR1 SGDLS and CDR2 YYNGEE. The CDR3 runs to 16 residues. The ends were cut back, 1 base at V and 2 bases at J, with 15 bases in the middle. The CDR3 nucleotides read TGTGCCAGCAGCGTAAGTGGAGCAAGATATAACACTGAAGCTTTCTTT. This codes for CASSVSGARYNTEAFF.

The chain uses TRBV19 and TRBJ1-1; no clear D. CDR1 and CDR2 (germline): LNHDA, SQIVND (reference sequence). Deletions cut 4 bases from V and 1 base from J, with 7 bases between. The CDR3 totals 13 residues. This CDR3 reads CASSRMRNTEAFF. The CDR3 DNA is TGTGCCAGTAGTAGAATGAGGAACACTGAAGCTTTCTTT.

This clone appeared a few times. The rearrangement joins TRBV5-6 to TRBJ1-1, with D hard to call. The CDR3 spans 13 residues. Looked up from germline, CDR1 is SGHDT and CDR2 is YYEEEE. Deletions cut 4 bases from V and 0 bases from J, with 7 bases between. The CDR3 DNA reads TGTGCCAGCAGCAATACATTGAACACTGAAGCTTTCTTT. It translates to CASSNTLNTEAFF.

The chain employs TRBV7-9 and TRBJ2-2; 9 nucleotides line up with TRBD2. The V gene end was trimmed by 3 bases and the J gene end by 2 bases; junction bases not matched to a gene: 7. Germline CDR1 SEHNR, CDR2 FQNEAQ (reference sequence). The CDR3 covers 17 residues. CDR3 nucleotide sequence: TGTGCCAGCAGCTTTCAGCCTAGCGGGGTTAACACCGGGGAGCTGTTTTTT. Amino acids: CASSFQPSGVNTGELFF.

Concerning this clone: Other DNA sequences in this sample translate to the same CDR3. The V call is TRBV7-8, the J call TRBJ2-3; weak D call: TRBD2 (7 bases). The CDR3 spans 16 residues. CDR1 and CDR2 (germline): SGHVS, FQNEAQ. V shed 6 bases and J shed 0 bases, with 16 bases lying between them. CDR3 residues: CASRRGRGASTDTQYF. The CDR3 coding sequence is TGTGCCAGCAGGAGAGGACGGGGGGCTAGCACAGATACGCAGTATTTT.

V gene TRBV29-1 combines with J gene TRBJ1-2; 8 nucleotides align to TRBD1. Per germline, CDR1 SQVTM and CDR2 ANQGSEA. After removal of 4 bases from V and 2 bases from J, the junction contained 9 bases not matched to a gene. The CDR3 consists of 15 residues. The CDR3 spells CSVGQGSGSNYGYTF. CDR3 bases: TGCAGCGTTGGACAGGGGTCAGGGTCGAACTATGGCTACACCTTC.

The chain uses TRBV6-5 and TRBJ1-2; D possibly corresponds to TRBD1 (5 bases). This CDR3 has 15 amino acids. Germline values: CDR1 MNHEY, CDR2 SVGAGI. With 2 bases removed from V and 3 bases from J, the gap between germline ends came to 13 bases. The CDR3 nucleotides read TGTGCCAGCAGTTACAGTATGCGGGGGGACTATGGCTACACCTTC. Residues: CASSYSMRGDYGYTF.

The chain is built from TRBV6-6 and TRBJ1-3; D might be TRBD1 (6 bases). The CDR3 length is 13 residues. Between the trimmed V and J ends, which lost 7 bases and 5 bases, there was a span of 12 bases. Germline values: CDR1 MNHNY, CDR2 SVGAGI (reference sequence). The CDR3 sequence is CASTRTERNTIYF. In nucleotides, the CDR3 is TGTGCCAGCACCAGGACAGAAAGAAACACCATATATTTT.

The genes are TRBV5-6 and TRBJ1-1; 7 nucleotides line up with TRBD1. Germline V gene sequence: CDR1 SGHDT, CDR2 YYEEEE. V was clipped by 4 bases and J by 2 bases; unmatched bases: 5. The CDR3 has 14 residues. The CDR3 sequence: CASSPGTDNTEAFF. CDR3 nucleotides: TGTGCCAGCAGCCCCGGGACAGATAACACTGAAGCTTTCTTT.

The chain carries TRBV28 and TRBJ2-3; 15 bases fit TRBD2. V shed 1 base and J 2 bases; nucleotides not matched to a gene: 4. Germline V gives CDR1 MDHEN, CDR2 SYDVKM. CDR3 length: 18 residues. CDR3 amino acids: CASSLLGLAGGSTDTQYF. CDR3 nucleotide sequence: TGTGCCAGCAGTTTATTGGGACTAGCGGGGGGTTCCACAGATACGCAGTATTTT.

As for this clone: The same CDR3 arises from other DNA sequences in this sample as well. The genes are TRBV2 and TRBJ1-5, with D possibly being TRBD1 (5 bases). This CDR3 has 13 amino acids. Germline loops: CDR1 SNHLY, CDR2 FYNNEI. Trimming took 4 bases from V and 9 from J, leaving 13 bases between them. The CDR3 DNA is TGTGCCAGCAGTGTGGGCAGGGATTCGCCCCAGCATTTT. As protein: CASSVGRDSPQHF.

The rearrangement uses TRBV30 and TRBJ1-1; D possibly corresponds to TRBD1 (6 bases). V was cut by 2 bases and J by 4 bases, with 17 bases left in between. The CDR3 runs to 15 residues. Germline CDR1 is GTSNPN and CDR2 is SVGIG (reference sequence). The CDR3 reads CAWSSPFGGPTEAFF. CDR3 nucleotides: TGTGCCTGGAGTTCCCCCTTTGGGGGCCCCACTGAAGCTTTCTTT.

V is TRBV7-2 and J is TRBJ2-7; the D gene is possibly TRBD2 (8 bases). V lost 3 bases and J 1 base, leaving 19 bases between the germline ends. Germline V CDR1 and CDR2: SGHTA, FQGNSA. The CDR3 runs 17 residues. The CDR3 protein is CASSFVTGGTESYEQYF. Written as DNA, the CDR3 is TGTGCCAGCAGCTTTGTGACGGGGGGGACAGAGTCCTACGAGCAGTACTTC.

The V and J genes are TRBV27 and TRBJ2-2; 8 positions match TRBD1. In germline, CDR1 is MNHEY, CDR2 SMNVEV (reference sequence). After removal of 5 bases from V and 6 bases from J, the junction contained 11 bases not matched to a gene. CDR3 length: 16 residues. CDR3 coding DNA: TGTGCCAGCAGTCCGACTCCAGGGGGCGCGGCCGGGGAGCTGTTTTTT. This sequence encodes CASSPTPGGAAGELFF.

The rearrangement uses TRBV5-1 and TRBJ2-7; TRBD1 agrees at 8 bases. The CDR3 spans 15 residues. The germline V gene encodes CDR1 SGHRS and CDR2 YFSETQ. V lost 4 bases to trimming and J lost 4 bases; unmatched junction nucleotides: 10. For the CDR3, the DNA is TGCGCCAGCAGCCAATTCCAGGGGGCCGATTACGAGCAGTACTTC. As protein: CASSQFQGADYEQYF.

This clone was recorded only once. This chain uses TRBV19 with TRBJ1-3; 8 bases fit TRBD1. This CDR3 has 17 residues. Germline lookup yields CDR1 LNHDA and CDR2 SQIVND (reference sequence). Unmatched junction bases numbered 10, after V lost 6 bases and J lost 0 bases. CDR3 nucleotides: TGTGCCAGTAGCCGAGGAAAGGGACAGGTCTCTGGAAACACCATATATTTT. This codes for CASSRGKGQVSGNTIYF.

The chain has TRBV5-1 and TRBJ2-3; D might be TRBD1 (6 bases). CDR3 length: 16 amino acids. The V and J ends lost 4 bases and 2 bases respectively, with 17 bases between them. CDR1 and CDR2 (germline): SGHRS, YFSETQ. The CDR3 is CASSARGGFNTDTQYF. DNA for the CDR3: TGCGCCAGCAGCGCCAGGGGCGGTTTTAACACAGATACGCAGTATTTT.